The 26 T cell receptor beta chains listed next were all sequenced from one sample in a study of T cells after yellow fever vaccination. MiXCR, run by TCRdb on the 5' RACE reads, gives a single entry per CDR3 protein. The repertoire holds some 400,000 distinct CDR3 sequences, with roughly 6.1% as singletons. This material consisted of PBMCs, taken 5 days after the yellow fever booster vaccination. The receptors were gathered from a man between 25 and 39 years old who received the YFV17D yellow fever vaccine.

The V call is TRBV5-1, the J call TRBJ2-1; 11 bases map to TRBD2. Germline V gene data show CDR1 as SGHRS and CDR2 as YFSETQ. The CDR3 covers 14 residues. Losses at the gene ends were 7 bases for V and 7 bases for J; bases not matched to a gene: 7. The CDR3 region is CASSTGTSGNEQFF. The CDR3 DNA is TGCGCCAGCTCAACCGGGACTAGCGGAAATGAGCAGTTCTTC.

This clonotype appeared a few times. The rearrangement joins TRBV7-2 to TRBJ2-7; TRBD2 matches at 10 bases. This CDR3 is 16 amino acids long. CDR1 and CDR2 (germline): SGHTA, FQGNSA. The junction had 11 bases not matched to a gene; V was cut back by 8 bases and J by 1 base. The CDR3 DNA sequence: TGTGCCAGCGTAAAGGCTAGCGGGAGTTGGTCCTACGAGCAGTACTTC. It is translated as CASVKASGSWSYEQYF.

This clonotype was recorded a few times. The chain employs TRBV20-1 and TRBJ2-1, with 8 bases aligning to TRBD2. CDR1 is DFQATT and CDR2 is SNEGSKA in the germline V gene (reference sequence). The V gene end was trimmed by 6 bases and the J gene end by 3 bases; junction bases not matched to a gene: 7. The CDR3 spans 14 residues. Here the CDR3 DNA reads TGCAGTGCCCAGCGGGAGTCAGTCTACAATGAGCAGTTCTTC. Protein sequence: CSAQRESVYNEQFF.

This clonotype was seen a handful of times. The V call is TRBV7-2, the J call TRBJ2-5, with D possibly TRBD1 on 6 matching bases. The CDR3 spans 12 residues. Looked up from germline, CDR1 is SGHTA and CDR2 is FQGNSA. V was pared by 10 bases and J by 5 bases, with 14 bases between. DNA for the CDR3: TGTGCCACTCAAGGGGGTGGGGAGACCCAGTACTTC. Protein: CATQGGGETQYF.

There are many counts of this clonotype. CDR3 DNA: TGTGCCAGCAGCCCAGCAGGGCTAGCCACCGGGGAGCTGTTTTTT. This encodes CASSPAGLATGELFF. The chain has TRBV27 and TRBJ2-2; D may be TRBD1 or TRBD2 (5 bases each). The CDR3 length is 15 residues. The V gene's germline CDR1 is MNHEY and CDR2 SMNVEV (reference sequence). The V gene lost 6 bases and the J gene lost 4 bases, with 15 bases spanning the gap.

This clonotype was seen repeatedly, ten times or more. The rearrangement links TRBV4-2 to TRBJ1-2; a possible D gene is TRBD1 (5 bases). The germline V gene encodes CDR1 LGHNA and CDR2 YNFKEQ. V lost 0 bases and J 7 bases, leaving 12 bases between the germline ends. This CDR3 spans 14 amino acids. CDR3 in amino acids: CASSQDSGRVGYTF. CDR3 in DNA: TGTGCCAGCAGCCAAGATTCGGGCAGGGTTGGCTACACCTTC.

The table lists this clonotype with a few counts. The rearrangement joins TRBV6-5 to TRBJ2-7; the D gene is possibly TRBD2 (5 bases). Trimming pared 5 bases from V and 3 bases from J, leaving 8 bases between. The CDR3 length is 12 residues. Germline-derived CDR1 and CDR2 are MNHEY and SVGAGI. Here the CDR3 reads CASSVDYYEQYF. The CDR3 nucleotides are TGTGCCAGCAGTGTTGACTACTACGAGCAGTACTTC.

This clonotype turned up a few times. This chain joins TRBV15 and TRBJ2-1, with D maybe TRBD1 (6 bases). V lost 0 bases and J 7 bases, leaving 13 bases between the germline ends. Per the germline V gene, CDR1 is LNHNV and CDR2 is YYDKDF (reference sequence). The CDR3 has 15 amino acids. CDR3 coding DNA: TGTGCCACCAGCAGAGATCGAGGGGGTGGGAATGAGCAGTTCTTC. It is translated as CATSRDRGGGNEQFF.

This clonotype has a count of ten or more. V is TRBV20-1 and J is TRBJ2-3; D remains ambiguous. V lost 3 bases and J 0 bases, leaving 4 bases between the germline ends. The CDR3 spans 12 residues. Germline V gene data show CDR1 as DFQATT and CDR2 as SNEGSKA (reference sequence). This CDR3 is CSASGSTDTQYF. CDR3 DNA sequence: TGCAGTGCTAGCGGGAGCACAGATACGCAGTATTTT.

This clonotype was recorded at least ten times. The CDR3 DNA reads as TGCGCCAGCAGCTTCGGGACTAGCGGGAACACAGATACGCAGTATTTT. Translation gives CASSFGTSGNTDTQYF. The V gene is TRBV5-1, the J gene TRBJ2-3, with TRBD2 identical over 13 bases. Germline V CDR1 and CDR2: SGHRS, YFSETQ. The V and J ends lost 2 bases and 2 bases, in that order; junction bases with no gene match: 2. The CDR3 totals 16 residues.

This clonotype was picked up a small number of times. The chain couples TRBV6-5 to TRBJ2-5; D call uncertain. The V gene lost 0 bases and the J gene lost 2 bases, with 10 bases spanning the gap. Per germline, CDR1 MNHEY and CDR2 SVGAGI. The CDR3 loop spans 15 amino acids. The DNA for the CDR3 is TGTGCCAGCAGTTACTCGTCTGTGGGACAAGAGACCCAGTACTTC. Residues: CASSYSSVGQETQYF.

This clonotype was counted only a few times. The chain links TRBV4-3 to TRBJ2-2; 7 bases fit TRBD2. The germline gives CDR1 LGHNA, CDR2 YSLEER. The V segment lost 2 bases and the J segment 1 base; nucleotides outside the gene matches: 1. CDR3 length: 15 residues. The CDR3 region is CASSQLAENTGELFF. The CDR3 DNA reads TGCGCCAGCAGCCAACTAGCGGAGAACACCGGGGAGCTGTTTTTT.

This clonotype was detected ten times or more. The chain combines TRBV20-1 with TRBJ1-1; 9 nucleotides align to TRBD1. The J segment lost 2 bases and the V segment lost 5 bases, leaving 15 bases of the junction unmatched. CDR1 and CDR2 from the germline V gene are DFQATT and SNEGSKA (reference sequence). The CDR3 runs 17 residues. CDR3 DNA: TGCAGTGCTTCAGCTACAGGGGGCCCTCTATCAAACACTGAAGCTTTCTTT. It specifies CSASATGGPLSNTEAFF.

This clonotype showed up just a few times. This chain joins TRBV29-1 and TRBJ2-1, with D unclear. Trimming cost V 1 base and J 5 bases, with 12 bases left between them. The CDR3 totals 14 residues. Germline V gene sequence: CDR1 SQVTM, CDR2 ANQGSEA. This chain's CDR3 is CSVEGKGPHNEQFF. CDR3 coding DNA: TGCAGCGTTGAAGGAAAAGGGCCCCACAATGAGCAGTTCTTC.

This clonotype was picked up many times. The chain links TRBV7-6 to TRBJ2-3; 10 bases fit TRBD1. The CDR3 spans 16 residues. Per germline, CDR1 SGHVS and CDR2 FNYEAQ. The V segment lost 3 bases and the J segment 4 bases; nucleotides outside the gene matches: 7. CDR3 sequence (DNA): TGTGCCAGCAGCTTTAGACGACAGGGGGCCGCAGATACGCAGTATTTT. Residues: CASSFRRQGAADTQYF.

This clonotype occurred many times. The J gene is TRBJ2-3, the V gene TRBV18, with D perhaps TRBD1 (5 bases). Germline assignment: CDR1 KGHSH and CDR2 LQKENI. The CDR3 covers 14 residues. V gave up 3 bases and J gave up 4 bases, with 11 bases separating them. The CDR3 loop reads CASSPSTAPDTQYF. CDR3 nucleotides: TGTGCCAGCTCACCGTCGACAGCTCCAGATACGCAGTATTTT.

The chain combines TRBV20-1 with TRBJ2-5; 7 positions match TRBD2. In germline, CDR1 is DFQATT, CDR2 SNEGSKA (reference sequence). This CDR3 is 14 amino acids long. V was pared by 6 bases and J by 5 bases, with 12 bases of the junction left unmatched. CDR3 nucleotide sequence: TGCAGTGCGGGGCGGGGGATGATAGGCGAGACCCAGTACTTC. As protein: CSAGRGMIGETQYF.

This clonotype was seen many times. Written as DNA, the CDR3 is TGTGCCTGGAGTGGCCCCGGGGATACGCAGTATTTT. This gives the protein CAWSGPGDTQYF. V and J are TRBV30 and TRBJ2-3; D call uncertain. Germline lookup yields CDR1 GTSNPN and CDR2 SVGIG (reference sequence). V was clipped by 1 base and J by 6 bases, with 8 bases between them. The CDR3 totals 12 residues.

Remarks on this clonotype: One junction end does not reproduce the germline sequence, and a read error may be involved. The chain recombines TRBV12-3 or TRBV12-4 with TRBJ1-2; a weak D match, TRBD1 (5 bases). The CDR3 is made up of 15 amino acids. CDR3 coding DNA: TGTACCAGCAGTCCCTCGGGGCGAGCTAACTATGGCTACACCTTC. Its translation: CTSSPSGRANYGYTF.

There are a few counts of this clonotype. The chain couples TRBV20-1 to TRBJ2-5; 7 bases line up with TRBD2. The CDR3 contains 13 residues. V trimming: 1 base; J trimming: 6 bases; junction bases outside the gene matches: 5. In germline, CDR1 is DFQATT, CDR2 SNEGSKA (reference sequence). The CDR3 loop reads CSARGGGLKTQYF. The CDR3 coding sequence is TGCAGTGCTAGAGGGGGGGGGTTGAAGACCCAGTACTTC.

This chain uses TRBV20-1 with TRBJ1-4; 8 bases are a match to TRBD1. Germline assignment: CDR1 DFQATT and CDR2 SNEGSKA (reference sequence). V was clipped by 3 bases and J by 8 bases; unmatched bases: 5. This CDR3 contains 13 residues. The CDR3 region is CSASPTGEEKLFF. The CDR3 DNA sequence: TGCAGTGCTAGCCCGACAGGGGAGGAAAAACTGTTTTTT.

This sequence joins TRBV9 and TRBJ2-7, with 7 bases aligning to TRBD1. The germline V gene has CDR1 SGDLS and CDR2 YYNGEE. CDR3 length equals 14 residues. V lost 3 bases, J lost 2 bases, and 5 bases stayed unmatched. The CDR3 DNA is TGTGCCAGCAGCGGACAGGGAGCCCCCTACGAGCAGTACTTC. Translating it yields CASSGQGAPYEQYF.

CDR3 residues: CASSLLAGVGYNEQFF. Here the CDR3 DNA reads TGCGCCAGCAGCTTACTAGCGGGAGTTGGTTACAATGAGCAGTTCTTC. The J gene is TRBJ2-1, the V gene TRBV5-1; 11 bases map to TRBD2. V lost 2 bases to trimming and J lost 4 bases; unmatched junction nucleotides: 5. In germline, CDR1 is SGHRS, CDR2 YFSETQ. This CDR3 contains 16 residues.

This chain uses TRBV27 with TRBJ1-5; unclear D gene. The V and J ends lost 2 bases and 9 bases respectively, with 11 bases between them. The CDR3 length is 13 residues. Per the germline V gene, CDR1 is MNHEY and CDR2 is SMNVEV (reference sequence). For the CDR3, the DNA is TGTGCCAGCAGTTTAATCGTAGGCGCGCCCCAGCATTTT. Translation: CASSLIVGAPQHF.

This clonotype has ten or more counts. The rearrangement links TRBV15 to TRBJ2-6; a weak D match, TRBD2 (6 bases). The CDR3 runs 16 residues. The ends were cut back, 8 bases at V and 0 bases at J, with 14 bases in the middle. CDR1 is LNHNV, CDR2 YYDKDF, per germline (reference sequence). CDR3 sequence: CATSGGETSGANVLTF. The CDR3, as DNA: TGTGCCACCTCCGGAGGGGAGACCTCTGGGGCCAACGTCCTGACTTTC.

There are many counts of this clonotype. The chain combines TRBV12-3 or TRBV12-4 with TRBJ2-3; 8 bases fit TRBD1. J lost 2 bases, V lost 3 bases, and 1 base had no gene match. This CDR3 comprises 14 residues. The CDR3 DNA is TGTGCCAGCAGTTTGACAGGGGACACAGATACGCAGTATTTT. Its protein is CASSLTGDTDTQYF.